This TCR beta chain was captured by sequencing in a study of regulatory T cells in long-lasting Graves disease (dated by TCRdb to the early 2020s). Turning to the overall study: Antithyroid drugs had been taken for less than 3 months by newly diagnosed Graves' disease patients. Persistent Graves' disease patients were compared with newly diagnosed Graves' disease patients by peripheral blood TCR sequencing and RNA sequencing. The study was conducted in China and was registered as a clinical trial. A total of around 35 samples underwent TCR sequencing, from some 13 patients with persistent Graves' disease and around 20 patients with newly diagnosed Graves' disease. Summary of the overall study and its limitations: Only the TCR beta chain was sequenced and analyzed. Compared with newly diagnosed patients, persistent Graves' disease patients had lower TCR Shannon entropy and fewer highly expanded clones, which suggests clonal expansion. As a limitation, the authors acknowledged that the small sample size may reduce accuracy. Persistent patients shared more public clonotypes among themselves (around 3,000) than newly diagnosed patients did (more than 950). Preferential use of TRBV28, TRBJ1-2 and TRBJ2-5 was observed in persistent disease, whereas TRBV20-1 and TRBJ2-1 were favored in newly diagnosed disease. Because the primary lesion, thyroid tissue, could not be accessed, the study looked at peripheral blood alone.

The library relied on multiplex PCR. TCRdb records Illumina HiSeq 4000 as the sequencer. TCR beta libraries were built with iRepertoire HTBI primers and Arm-PCR amplification of CDR3 regions. Before sequencing, the PCR products underwent gel purification. The authors' analysis ran thus. Gene usage analysis of CDR3 amino acid clonotypes used the roughly 62 TRBV and 14 to 15 TRBJ segments found across samples. COPE and FqMerger were used to merge the filtered high-quality paired reads into contigs. BLAST was used to align contigs to the IMGT TRBV, TRBD and TRBJ reference genes, and CDR3 was defined following IMGT. Clonotypes above 0.1% frequency were classified as highly expanded clones. Shannon entropy was used to measure repertoire diversity, and the Gini coefficient was used to measure V-J evenness. A clonotype found in more than one individual was treated as public. In TCRdb, the public reads were trimmed at Q25 with fastp and aligned with MiXCR, with productive beta chains retained. Records with the same CDR3 protein are collapsed into one entry carrying the most frequent genes and DNA. For this entry, the V and J calls and clone size follow TCRdb and not the study's own pipeline. The table for this sample lists 680,000 or so distinct CDR3 sequences; roughly 15% of them were counted only once. Clones ranked in the top ten supply 18% of the sample.

Unmatched junction bases come to 6, with V trimmed by 1 base and J by 6 bases. The germline V gene gives CDR1 as LGHNT and CDR2 as FRNRAP. Spanning cysteine to phenylalanine, the CDR3 consists of 15 amino acids. The DNA shown is the 45-base CDR3, in frame from base 1. This clonotype was seen only a few times. What antigen it recognizes has not been identified. No quality values exist for individual bases; no much larger clone is one base distant. This specimen's time point label, per the study, means: newly diagnosed GD, antithyroid drugs for less than 3 months. RNA was extracted from PBMCs in TRIzol for both TCR sequencing and RNA sequencing. The diagnosis of Graves' disease followed American Thyroid Association guidelines. Patients for the study were recruited at an endocrinology department in Xi'an, China. Each patient gave 7 to 9.5 milliliters of peripheral blood, collected in an EDTA anticoagulant tube. Ficoll Paque Plus density gradient separation was used to isolate PBMCs, and no further T cell sorting was done. An Agilent 2100 Bioanalyzer and agarose gel were used to check RNA quality, while a NanoDrop 2000 measured RNA concentration.

This same sample was also part of a study on T cells in Graves' hyperthyroidism and ophthalmopathy. The second publication reports: Stable Graves' hyperthyroidism was defined as the absence of progression to ophthalmopathy over 18 months of follow-up. Hyperthyroidism patients were newly diagnosed, had a disease duration of under 2 months, and were aged 18 to 65 years. Exclusion was applied to patients with uncontrolled infections, other autoimmune diseases, pregnancy or lactation. Diagnoses relied on clinical symptoms, serum thyroxine and TRAb, thyroid ultrasound and orbital computed tomography. The TCR CDR3 was subjected to a first round of RT-PCR using the HTBI primer set and the Qiagen OneStep RT-PCR kit. Blood samples also contained most of the expanded thyroid clonotypes (frequency above 0.001), which suggests that blood repertoires may reflect thyroid immune responses. A model built on a 13 V-J signature distinguished ophthalmopathy from stable hyperthyroidism, reaching roughly 88% sensitivity and approximately 83% specificity in cross-validation and 80%/75% in testing. During validation, the model predicted progression to ophthalmopathy a median of approximately 6 months ahead of onset, with almost 71% sensitivity and 72.22% specificity. TCR V-J signatures able to tell the groups apart were searched for in a discovery cohort of 100 or so patients, of whom more than 40 had Graves' ophthalmopathy and about 60 had stable Graves' hyperthyroidism. Prospective prediction of ophthalmopathy was tested in an independent validation cohort of 18 to 20 hyperthyroidism patients and around 16 patients who later progressed to ophthalmopathy. For training and testing, the 100 or so patients in the discovery cohort were randomly divided in a 7:3 ratio. Thyroid tissue and blood T-cell repertoires from more than 5 Graves' hyperthyroidism patients were also compared in the study. Once sampling was done, hyperthyroidism patients were given methimazole at a starting dose of 30 mg daily, whereas ophthalmopathy patients were given high-dose intravenous methylprednisolone. Libraries were constructed in a second round of multiplex PCR, after which size selection and purification were carried out. The libraries were sequenced on an Illumina HiSeq2000 using paired-end 100 bp reads. SOAPnuke was used to process the raw data, with reads discarded if the reads contained adapters or uncalled bases, had a mean Phred below 15, or lacked an exact constant-primer or identifier match. High-quality paired reads were merged using COPE v1.2.5, and each unique nucleotide sequence was defined as a clonotype. MiTCR v1.1 was used to align clonotypes to the IMGT TRBV, TRBD and TRBJ reference segments. The analysis was restricted to V-J combinations with a frequency above 0.0001, which together covered roughly 99% of the repertoires. A TCS score was defined as the ratio of F50 (clonal expansion) to E x V (chaos), with BLOSUM62-based TCRdist applied between CDR3 peptides within each V-J. Welch's t-statistics and random forest reduced roughly 500 V-J features to roughly 13, which were used in a naive Bayes classifier (R e1071). No statistical method was used to fix the sample size in advance, and group allocation was not hidden from the investigators. The paper reports TCR Vbeta CDR3 sequencing of more than 120 peripheral blood samples: over 40 ophthalmopathy, under 80 hyperthyroidism and 17 progressor patients.

Material: peripheral blood mononuclear cells (PBMCs), obtained at new diagnosis, from a patient treated with antithyroid drugs. This clonotype originated in a woman in her twenties or thirties with Graves disease. Donor details come from another sample of the same person, matched by shared clones. Recombination joined TRBV12-5 with TRBJ2-3, with 8 bases matching TRBD1. Here the CDR3 is given as CASGLDDRGADTQYF. The DNA sequence is given as TGTGCTAGTGGTTTGGACGACAGGGGAGCCGATACGCAGTATTTT.